What follows are 17 T cell receptor beta chains derived from one specimen sequenced in a study of control samples from healthy donors and cancer patients. Some clones are missing from TCRdb's copy, which holds only in-frame ones; the method was immunoSEQ multiplex PCR. In the table there are 170,000 or so clones, 85% to 95% of which are singletons. The sequenced material came from blood. The receptors originated from a middle-aged woman in good health.

V gene TRBV6-1 combines with J gene TRBJ2-7; 9 bases agree with TRBD1. Germline V gene data show CDR1 as MNHNS and CDR2 as SASEGT. Unmatched junction bases numbered 5, after V lost 2 bases and J lost 6 bases. The CDR3 extends over 14 amino acids. The chain's CDR3 is CASSEWDRAAEQYF. The CDR3 DNA sequence: TGTGCCAGCAGTGAATGGGACAGGGCGGCCGAGCAGTACTTC.

The chain uses TRBV6-6 and TRBJ1-1; perhaps TRBD1 as D (5 bases). This CDR3 comprises 14 residues. V gave up 8 bases and J gave up 1 base, with 14 bases separating them. CDR1 MNHNY and CDR2 SVGAGI come from the germline V gene (reference sequence). CDR3: CASAEPGRNTEAFF. CDR3 coding DNA: TGTGCCAGCGCCGAACCGGGACGGAACACTGAAGCTTTCTTT.

V gene TRBV3-1 (or the pseudogene TRBV3-2) combines with J gene TRBJ1-2; D might be TRBD1 (6 bases). Trimming pared 3 bases from V and 4 bases from J, leaving 12 bases between. Germline V gene lookup returns CDR1 LGHDT and CDR2 YNNKEL (reference sequence). The CDR3 length is 14 residues. CDR3 region: CASSHAGQSYGYTF. The CDR3, as DNA: TGTGCCAGCAGCCATGCCGGACAGAGCTATGGCTACACCTTC.

The V and J genes are TRBV9 and TRBJ1-1; D is perhaps TRBD1 (5 bases). Germline V gene sequence: CDR1 SGDLS, CDR2 YYNGEE. V shed 0 bases and J shed 0 bases, with 9 bases lying between them. The CDR3 extends over 15 amino acids. The CDR3 sequence is CASSVGGTLNTEAFF. CDR3 nucleotide sequence: TGTGCCAGCAGCGTAGGGGGGACCTTGAACACTGAAGCTTTCTTT.

V usage is TRBV7-2 and J usage is TRBJ2-7; 10 bases align to TRBD2. The germline gives CDR1 SGHTA, CDR2 FQGNSA. With V trimmed by 3 bases and J by 6 bases, 11 bases remained unmatched. CDR3 size: 16 residues. The CDR3 DNA is TGTGCCAGCAGCTTTGGGGTCAGCGGGAGGGCGTCCGAGCAGTACTTC. Protein sequence: CASSFGVSGRASEQYF.

The V call is TRBV4-3, the J call TRBJ2-1, with 11 bases aligning to TRBD1. The V gene end was trimmed by 4 bases and the J gene end by 7 bases; junction bases not matched to a gene: 3. Germline V CDR1 and CDR2: LGHNA, YSLEER. The CDR3 is 14 amino acids. DNA for the CDR3: TGCGCCAGCAGCCCTGGGACAGGGGGAAATGAGCAGTTCTTC. Translation: CASSPGTGGNEQFF.

This sequence joins TRBV6-5 and TRBJ1-3; D not certain. V gave up 6 bases and J gave up 0 bases, with 9 bases separating them. In germline, CDR1 is MNHEY, CDR2 SVGAGI. This CDR3 region has 14 residues. The CDR3 region has the DNA TGTGCCAGCAGGAGACAATTCTCTGGAAACACCATATATTTT. It specifies CASRRQFSGNTIYF.

The V call is TRBV4-3, the J call TRBJ1-5; D is ambiguous. Trimming took 0 bases from V and 9 from J, leaving 15 bases between them. The CDR3 consists of 15 residues. In germline, CDR1 is LGHNA, CDR2 YSLEER. CDR3 sequence reads: CASSQDVGAPRPQHF. DNA for the CDR3: TGCGCCAGCAGCCAAGATGTGGGAGCACCGAGGCCCCAGCATTTT.

The chain couples TRBV19 to TRBJ1-1, with no clear D. This CDR3 is 14 amino acids long. Germline-derived CDR1 and CDR2 are LNHDA and SQIVND (reference sequence). Trimming cost V 3 bases and J 1 base, with 9 bases left between them. CDR3 nucleotide sequence: TGTGCCAGTAGTATTGGGCTGGAGAACACTGAAGCTTTCTTT. Protein product: CASSIGLENTEAFF.

In nucleotides, the CDR3 is TGTGCCAGCAGTGAATTTCTCGGGGCCCCTCAGCCCCAGCATTTT. Translating it yields CASSEFLGAPQPQHF. The chain has TRBV6-1 and TRBJ1-5; weak D call: TRBD1 (5 bases). Trimming shortened V by 2 bases and J by 6 bases, and 14 bases separated the two germline ends. The CDR3 runs to 15 residues. Germline CDR1 MNHNS, CDR2 SASEGT.

The chain is built from TRBV5-1 and TRBJ1-1; D unresolved. V lost 0 bases and J lost 0, with 9 bases in between. Germline CDR1 and CDR2: SGHRS and YFSETQ. The CDR3 contains 15 residues. The CDR3 reads CASSLAAGLNTEAFF. DNA for the CDR3: TGCGCCAGCAGCTTGGCGGCGGGGTTGAACACTGAAGCTTTCTTT.

V and J are TRBV10-3 and TRBJ1-3, with D unclear. Germline V gene data show CDR1 as ENHRY and CDR2 as SYGVKD. V was shortened by 6 bases and J by 0 bases, with 6 bases between the two germline ends. This CDR3 is built from 13 residues. CDR3 bases: TGTGCCATCAGGCCCGCCTCTGGAAACACCATATATTTT. Translation gives CAIRPASGNTIYF.

The chain carries TRBV19 and TRBJ1-2, with 7 nucleotides matching TRBD1. Looked up from germline, CDR1 is LNHDA and CDR2 is SQIVND (reference sequence). This CDR3 comprises 13 residues. The J segment lost 3 bases and the V segment lost 6 bases, leaving 4 bases of the junction unmatched. CDR3 DNA: TGTGCCAGTAGCGACACAGGGGACTATGGCTACACCTTC. Amino acids: CASSDTGDYGYTF.

The rearrangement links TRBV11-1 to TRBJ1-4, with 10 bases fitting TRBD1. The junction had 7 bases not matched to a gene; V was cut back by 5 bases and J by 7 bases. Germline V gene lookup returns CDR1 SGHAT and CDR2 FQDESV (reference sequence). The CDR3 length is 15 residues. The DNA for the CDR3 is TGTGCCAGCAGCCCGTCCGGGACAGGGGCTGAAAAACTGTTTTTT. It encodes CASSPSGTGAEKLFF.

The V and J genes are TRBV4-2 and TRBJ1-2; D is ambiguous. Germline assignment: CDR1 LGHNA and CDR2 YNFKEQ. The V end was cut by 3 bases, the J end by 4 bases, with 15 bases between. The CDR3 is 15 amino acids. CDR3 amino acids: CASSHGDTEVYGYTF. CDR3 in DNA: TGTGCCAGCAGCCATGGAGATACAGAAGTCTATGGCTACACCTTC.

This chain uses TRBV30 with TRBJ1-1, with TRBD1 matching over 7 bases. V trimming: 5 bases; J trimming: 0 bases; junction bases outside the gene matches: 3. The CDR3 spans 13 residues. Germline lookup yields CDR1 GTSNPN and CDR2 SVGIG (reference sequence). CDR3 bases: TGTGCCTGGGGAGGACAGGTGAACACTGAAGCTTTCTTT. It is translated as CAWGGQVNTEAFF.

The chain recombines TRBV4-2 with TRBJ1-1; possibly TRBD1 for D (5 bases). Between the trimmed V and J ends, which lost 4 bases and 5 bases, there was a span of 17 bases. Looked up from germline, CDR1 is LGHNA and CDR2 is YNFKEQ. The CDR3 consists of 15 residues. DNA for the CDR3: TGTGCCAGCAGCCTCTCGCAGGGAAGTAGAACTGAAGCTTTCTTT. It specifies CASSLSQGSRTEAFF.